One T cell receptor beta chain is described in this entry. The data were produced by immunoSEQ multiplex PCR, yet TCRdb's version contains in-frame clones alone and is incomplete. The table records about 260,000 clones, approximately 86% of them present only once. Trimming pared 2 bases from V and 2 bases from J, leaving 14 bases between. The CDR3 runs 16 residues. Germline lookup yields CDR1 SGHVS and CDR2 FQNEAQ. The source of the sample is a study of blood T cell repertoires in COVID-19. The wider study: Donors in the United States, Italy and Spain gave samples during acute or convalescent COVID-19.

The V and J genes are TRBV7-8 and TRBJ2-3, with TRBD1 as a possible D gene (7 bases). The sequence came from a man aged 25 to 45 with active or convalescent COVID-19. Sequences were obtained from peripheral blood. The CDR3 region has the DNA TGTGCCAGCAGCTTACAACCAGGGGGGATCACAGATACGCAGTATTTT. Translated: CASSLQPGGITDTQYF.